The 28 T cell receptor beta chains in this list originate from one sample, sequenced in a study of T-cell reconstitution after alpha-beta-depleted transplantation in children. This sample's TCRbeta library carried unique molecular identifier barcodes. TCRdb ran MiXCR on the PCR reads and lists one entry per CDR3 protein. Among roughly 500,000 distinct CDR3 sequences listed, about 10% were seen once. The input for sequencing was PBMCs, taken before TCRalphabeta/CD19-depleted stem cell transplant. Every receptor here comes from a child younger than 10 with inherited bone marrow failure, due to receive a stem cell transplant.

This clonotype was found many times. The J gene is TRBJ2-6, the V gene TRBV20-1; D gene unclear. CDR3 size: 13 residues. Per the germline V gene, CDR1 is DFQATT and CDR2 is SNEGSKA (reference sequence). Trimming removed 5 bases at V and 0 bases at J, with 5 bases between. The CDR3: CSAPYSGANVLTF. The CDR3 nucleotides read TGCAGTGCTCCTTACTCTGGGGCCAACGTCCTGACTTTC.

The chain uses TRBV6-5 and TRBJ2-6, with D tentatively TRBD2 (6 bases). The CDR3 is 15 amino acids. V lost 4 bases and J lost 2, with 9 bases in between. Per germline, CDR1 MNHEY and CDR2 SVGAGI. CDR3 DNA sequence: TGTGCCAGCAGTTCGACTAGGGCTGGGGCCAACGTCCTGACTTTC. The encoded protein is CASSSTRAGANVLTF.

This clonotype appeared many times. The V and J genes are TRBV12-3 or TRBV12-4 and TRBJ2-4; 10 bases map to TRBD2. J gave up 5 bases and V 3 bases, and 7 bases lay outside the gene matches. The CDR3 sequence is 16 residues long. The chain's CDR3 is CASSFGLAGVENIQYF. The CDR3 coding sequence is TGTGCCAGCAGTTTCGGGCTAGCGGGAGTGGAAAACATTCAGTACTTC.

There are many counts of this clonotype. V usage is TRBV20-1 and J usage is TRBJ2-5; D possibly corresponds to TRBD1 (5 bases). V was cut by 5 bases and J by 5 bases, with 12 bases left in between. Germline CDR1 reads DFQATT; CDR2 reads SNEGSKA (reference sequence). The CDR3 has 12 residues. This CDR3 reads CSAPGAGETQYF. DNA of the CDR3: TGCAGTGCTCCAGGTGCAGGGGAGACCCAGTACTTC.

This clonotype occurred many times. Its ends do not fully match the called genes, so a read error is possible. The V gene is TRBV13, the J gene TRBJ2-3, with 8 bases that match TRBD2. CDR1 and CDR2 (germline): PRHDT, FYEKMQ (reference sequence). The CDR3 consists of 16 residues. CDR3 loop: CASSPRGLAGTDTQYF. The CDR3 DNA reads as TGTGCCAGCAGCCCCCGTGGTCTAGCGGGCACGGATACGCAGTATTTT.

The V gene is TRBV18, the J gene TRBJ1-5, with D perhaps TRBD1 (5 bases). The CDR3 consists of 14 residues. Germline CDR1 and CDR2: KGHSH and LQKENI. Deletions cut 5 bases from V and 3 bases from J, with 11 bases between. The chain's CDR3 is CASSSTGNNQPQHF. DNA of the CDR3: TGTGCCAGCTCATCAACAGGAAACAATCAGCCCCAGCATTTT.

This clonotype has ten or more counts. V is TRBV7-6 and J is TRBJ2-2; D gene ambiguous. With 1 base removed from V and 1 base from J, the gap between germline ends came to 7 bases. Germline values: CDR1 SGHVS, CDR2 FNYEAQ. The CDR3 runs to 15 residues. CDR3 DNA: TGTGCCAGCAGCTTAGGGACGGGGAACACCGGGGAGCTGTTTTTT. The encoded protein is CASSLGTGNTGELFF.

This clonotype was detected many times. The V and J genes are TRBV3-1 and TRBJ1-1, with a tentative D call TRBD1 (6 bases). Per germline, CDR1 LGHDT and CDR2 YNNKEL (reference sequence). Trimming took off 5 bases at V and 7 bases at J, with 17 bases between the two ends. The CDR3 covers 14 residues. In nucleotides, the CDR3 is TGTGCCAGCAGCAATATAGGGGGGGGGCTTGAAGCTTTCTTT. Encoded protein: CASSNIGGGLEAFF.

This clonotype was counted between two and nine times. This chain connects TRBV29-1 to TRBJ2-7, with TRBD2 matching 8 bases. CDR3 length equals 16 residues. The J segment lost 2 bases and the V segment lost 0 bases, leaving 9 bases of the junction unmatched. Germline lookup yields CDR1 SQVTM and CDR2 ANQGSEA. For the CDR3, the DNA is TGCAGCGTTGAAGAGGGAGGTACGGGGGGGGCCTACGAGCAGTACTTC. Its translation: CSVEEGGTGGAYEQYF.

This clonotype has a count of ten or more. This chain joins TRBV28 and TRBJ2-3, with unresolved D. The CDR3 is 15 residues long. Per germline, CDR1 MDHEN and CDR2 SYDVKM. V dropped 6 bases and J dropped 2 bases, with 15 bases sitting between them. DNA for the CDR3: TGTGCCAGCAGAGTGACTGGAGATAACACAGATACGCAGTATTTT. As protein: CASRVTGDNTDTQYF. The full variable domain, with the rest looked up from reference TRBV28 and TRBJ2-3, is DVKVTQSSRYLVKRTGEKVFLECVQDMDHENMFWYRQDPGLGLRLIYFSYDVKMKEKGDIPEGYSVSREKKERFSLILESASTNQTSMYLCASRVTGDNTDTQYFGPGTRLTVL.

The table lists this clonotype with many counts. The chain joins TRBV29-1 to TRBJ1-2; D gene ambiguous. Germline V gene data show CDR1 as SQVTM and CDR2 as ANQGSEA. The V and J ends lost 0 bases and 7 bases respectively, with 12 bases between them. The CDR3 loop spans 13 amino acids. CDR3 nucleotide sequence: TGCAGCGTTGAAGAAGGGTGGGGTGGTGGCTACACCTTC. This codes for CSVEEGWGGGYTF.

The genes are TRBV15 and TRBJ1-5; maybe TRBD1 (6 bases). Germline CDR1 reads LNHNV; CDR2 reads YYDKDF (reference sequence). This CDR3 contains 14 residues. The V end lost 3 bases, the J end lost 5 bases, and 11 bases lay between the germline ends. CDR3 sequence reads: CATSSKQGYQPQHF. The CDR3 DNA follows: TGTGCCACCAGCAGTAAACAGGGTTATCAGCCCCAGCATTTT.

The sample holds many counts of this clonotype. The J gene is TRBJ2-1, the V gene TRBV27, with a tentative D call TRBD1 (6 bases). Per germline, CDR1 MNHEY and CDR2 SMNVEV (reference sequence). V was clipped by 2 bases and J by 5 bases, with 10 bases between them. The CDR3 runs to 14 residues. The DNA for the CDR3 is TGTGCCAGCAGTTTAGGGACATCTAACAATGAGCAGTTCTTC. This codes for CASSLGTSNNEQFF.

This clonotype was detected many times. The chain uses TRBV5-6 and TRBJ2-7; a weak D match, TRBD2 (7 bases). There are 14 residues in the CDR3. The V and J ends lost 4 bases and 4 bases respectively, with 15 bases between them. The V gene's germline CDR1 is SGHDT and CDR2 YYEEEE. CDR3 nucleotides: TGTGCCAGCAGCCTGGGGGGGGCAGATTACGAGCAGTACTTC. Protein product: CASSLGGADYEQYF.

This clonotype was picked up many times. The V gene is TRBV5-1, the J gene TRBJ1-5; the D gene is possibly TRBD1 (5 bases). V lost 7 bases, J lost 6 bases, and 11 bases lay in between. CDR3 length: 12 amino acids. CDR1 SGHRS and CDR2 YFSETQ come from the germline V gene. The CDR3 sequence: CASQDRGQPQHF. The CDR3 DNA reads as TGCGCCAGCCAAGACAGAGGTCAGCCCCAGCATTTT.

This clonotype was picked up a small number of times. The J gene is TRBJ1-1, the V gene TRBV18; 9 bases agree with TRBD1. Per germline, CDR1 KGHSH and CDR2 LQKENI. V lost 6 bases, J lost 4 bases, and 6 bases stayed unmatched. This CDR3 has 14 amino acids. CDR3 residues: CASSPPGQGTEAFF. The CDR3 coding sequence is TGTGCCAGCTCGCCCCCGGGACAGGGCACTGAAGCTTTCTTT.

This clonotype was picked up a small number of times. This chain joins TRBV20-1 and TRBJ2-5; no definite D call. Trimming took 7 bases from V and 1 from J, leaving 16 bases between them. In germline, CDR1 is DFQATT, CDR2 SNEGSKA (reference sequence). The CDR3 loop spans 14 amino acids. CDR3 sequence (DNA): TGCAGTGGAATGAAAAGGATGCTCCAAGAGACCCAGTACTTC. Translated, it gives CSGMKRMLQETQYF.

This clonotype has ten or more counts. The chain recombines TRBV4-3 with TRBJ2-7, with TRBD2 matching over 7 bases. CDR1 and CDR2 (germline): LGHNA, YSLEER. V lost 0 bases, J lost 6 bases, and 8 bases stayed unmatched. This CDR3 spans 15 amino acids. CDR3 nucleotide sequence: TGCGCCAGCAGCCAAGATTACGGCCAGCGGGGCGAGCAGTACTTC. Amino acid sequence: CASSQDYGQRGEQYF.

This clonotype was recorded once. For the CDR3, the DNA is TGTGCCAGCAGTGGTCCCGGGACTGGTAGCACAGATACGCAGTATTTT. Its protein is CASSGPGTGSTDTQYF. This chain connects TRBV6-1 to TRBJ2-3; a weak D match, TRBD2 (6 bases). Germline V gene data show CDR1 as MNHNS and CDR2 as SASEGT. The CDR3 extends over 16 amino acids. Trimming pared 4 bases from V and 0 bases from J, leaving 14 bases between.

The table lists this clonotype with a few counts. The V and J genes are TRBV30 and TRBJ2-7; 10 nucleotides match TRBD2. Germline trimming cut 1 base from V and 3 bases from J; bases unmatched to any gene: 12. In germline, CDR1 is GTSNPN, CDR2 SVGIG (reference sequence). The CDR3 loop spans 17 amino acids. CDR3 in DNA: TGTGCCTGGAGTGGGTTAGATAGCGGGAGGACCCTCTACGAGCAGTACTTC. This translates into CAWSGLDSGRTLYEQYF.

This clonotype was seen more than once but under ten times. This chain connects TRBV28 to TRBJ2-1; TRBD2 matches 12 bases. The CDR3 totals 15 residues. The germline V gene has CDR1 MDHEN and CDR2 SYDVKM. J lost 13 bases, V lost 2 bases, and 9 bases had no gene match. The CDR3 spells CASSLATTSGRGQFF. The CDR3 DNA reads TGTGCCAGCAGTTTAGCGACGACTAGCGGGAGAGGACAGTTCTTC.

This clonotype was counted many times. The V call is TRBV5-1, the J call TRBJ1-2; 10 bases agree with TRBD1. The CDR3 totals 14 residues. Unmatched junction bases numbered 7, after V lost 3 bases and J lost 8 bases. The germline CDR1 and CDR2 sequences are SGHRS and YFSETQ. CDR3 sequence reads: CASSSRQGARGYTF. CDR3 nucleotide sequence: TGCGCCAGCAGCTCCCGACAGGGGGCACGAGGCTACACCTTC.

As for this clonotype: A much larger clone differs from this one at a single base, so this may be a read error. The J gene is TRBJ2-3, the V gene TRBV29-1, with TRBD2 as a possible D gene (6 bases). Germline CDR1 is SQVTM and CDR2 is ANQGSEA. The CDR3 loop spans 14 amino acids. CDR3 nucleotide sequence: TGCAGCGTTACACTAGCTCTAAGCACAGATACGCATTATTTT. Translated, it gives CSVTLALSTDTHYF.

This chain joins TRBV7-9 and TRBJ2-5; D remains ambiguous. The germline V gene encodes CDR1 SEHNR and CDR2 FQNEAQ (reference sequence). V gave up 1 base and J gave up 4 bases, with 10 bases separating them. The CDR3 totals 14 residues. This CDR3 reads CASSLGYTPETQYF. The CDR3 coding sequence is TGTGCCAGCAGCTTAGGTTACACCCCAGAGACCCAGTACTTC.

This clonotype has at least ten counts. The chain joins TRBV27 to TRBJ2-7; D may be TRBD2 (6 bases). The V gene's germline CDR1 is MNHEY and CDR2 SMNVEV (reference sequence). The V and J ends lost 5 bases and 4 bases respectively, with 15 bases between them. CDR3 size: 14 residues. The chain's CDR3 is CASSPTGLQYEQYF. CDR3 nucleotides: TGTGCCAGCAGTCCTACGGGACTTCAATACGAGCAGTACTTC.

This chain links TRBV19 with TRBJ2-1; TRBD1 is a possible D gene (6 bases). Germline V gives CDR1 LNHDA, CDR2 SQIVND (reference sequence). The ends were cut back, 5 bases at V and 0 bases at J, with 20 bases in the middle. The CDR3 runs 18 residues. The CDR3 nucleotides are TGTGCCAGTAGTGATTGGGGGCTCGCCTTGAGCTCCTACAATGAGCAGTTCTTC. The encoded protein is CASSDWGLALSSYNEQFF.

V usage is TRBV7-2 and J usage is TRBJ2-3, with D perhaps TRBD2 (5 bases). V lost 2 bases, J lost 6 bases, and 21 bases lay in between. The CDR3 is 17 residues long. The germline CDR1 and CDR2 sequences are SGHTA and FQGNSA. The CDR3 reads CASSLTLAARAGDTQYF. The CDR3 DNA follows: TGTGCCAGCAGCTTAACGCTAGCCGCACGGGCTGGGGATACGCAGTATTTT.

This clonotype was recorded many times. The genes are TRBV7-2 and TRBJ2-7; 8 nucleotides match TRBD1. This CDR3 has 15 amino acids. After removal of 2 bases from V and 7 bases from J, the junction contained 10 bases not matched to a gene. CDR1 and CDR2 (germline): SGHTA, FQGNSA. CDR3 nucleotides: TGTGCCAGCAGCTTAAGACCCCAGGGGGCCTGGGAGCAGTACTTC. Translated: CASSLRPQGAWEQYF.